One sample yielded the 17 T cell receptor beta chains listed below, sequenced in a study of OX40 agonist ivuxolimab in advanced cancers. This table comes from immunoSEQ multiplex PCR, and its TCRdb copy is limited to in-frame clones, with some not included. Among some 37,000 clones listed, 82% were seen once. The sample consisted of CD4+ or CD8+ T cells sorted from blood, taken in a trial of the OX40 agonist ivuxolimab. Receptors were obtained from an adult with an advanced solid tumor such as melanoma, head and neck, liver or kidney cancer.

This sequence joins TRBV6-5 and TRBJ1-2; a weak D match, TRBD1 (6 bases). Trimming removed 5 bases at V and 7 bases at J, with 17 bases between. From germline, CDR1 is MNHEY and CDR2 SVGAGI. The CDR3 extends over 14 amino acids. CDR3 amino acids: CASSPTGYARGYTF. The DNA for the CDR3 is TGTGCCAGCAGTCCAACAGGGTATGCGCGTGGCTACACCTTC.

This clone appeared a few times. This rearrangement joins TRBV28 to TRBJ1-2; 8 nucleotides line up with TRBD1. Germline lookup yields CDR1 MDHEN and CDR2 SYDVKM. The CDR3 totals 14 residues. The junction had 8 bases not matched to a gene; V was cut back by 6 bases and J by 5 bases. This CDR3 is CASSGGQGVYGYTF. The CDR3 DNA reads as TGTGCCAGCAGCGGAGGACAGGGAGTATATGGCTACACCTTC.

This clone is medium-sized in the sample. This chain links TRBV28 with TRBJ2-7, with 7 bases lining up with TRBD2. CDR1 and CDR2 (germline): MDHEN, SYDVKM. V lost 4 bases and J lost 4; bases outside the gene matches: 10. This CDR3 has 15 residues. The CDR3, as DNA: TGTGCCAGCAGTTCCCCCCCAAGCGGGGATTACGAGCAGTACTTC. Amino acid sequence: CASSSPPSGDYEQYF. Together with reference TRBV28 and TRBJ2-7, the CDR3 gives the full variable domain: DVKVTQSSRYLVKRTGEKVFLECVQDMDHENMFWYRQDPGLGLRLIYFSYDVKMKEKGDIPEGYSVSREKKERFSLILESASTNQTSMYLCASSSPPSGDYEQYFGPGTRLTVT.

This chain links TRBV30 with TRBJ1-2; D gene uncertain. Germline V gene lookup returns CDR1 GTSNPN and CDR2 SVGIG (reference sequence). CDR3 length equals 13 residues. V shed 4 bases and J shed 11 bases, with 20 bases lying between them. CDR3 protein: CAWNPRASGGYTF. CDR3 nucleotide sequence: TGTGCCTGGAACCCCCGGGCCTCGGGAGGGTACACCTTC.

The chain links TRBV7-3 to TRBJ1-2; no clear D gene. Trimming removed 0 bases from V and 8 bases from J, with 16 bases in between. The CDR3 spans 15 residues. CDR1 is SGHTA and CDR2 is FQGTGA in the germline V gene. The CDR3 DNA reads TGTGCCAGCAGCTTAACGGGATCCTTCGAGGGCGGCTACACCTTC. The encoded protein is CASSLTGSFEGGYTF.

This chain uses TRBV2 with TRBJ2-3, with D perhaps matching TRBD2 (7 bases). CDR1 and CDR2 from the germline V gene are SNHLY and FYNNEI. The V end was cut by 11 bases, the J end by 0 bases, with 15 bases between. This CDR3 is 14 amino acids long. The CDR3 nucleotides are TGTGCCGAGAAGGGGGGGCTTAGCACAGATACGCAGTATTTT. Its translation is CAEKGGLSTDTQYF. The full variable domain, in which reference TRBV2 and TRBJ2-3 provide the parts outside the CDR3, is EPEVTQTPSHQVTQMGQEVILRCVPISNHLYFYWYRQILGQKVEFLVSFYNNEISEKSEIFDDQFSVERPDGSNFTLKIRSTKLEDSAMYFCAEKGGLSTDTQYFGPGTRLTVL.

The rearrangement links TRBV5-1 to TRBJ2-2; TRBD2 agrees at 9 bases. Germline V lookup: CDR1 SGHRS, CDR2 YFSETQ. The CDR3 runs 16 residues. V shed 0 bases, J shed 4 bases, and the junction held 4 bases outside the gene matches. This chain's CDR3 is CASSLVAGASTGELFF. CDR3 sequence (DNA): TGCGCCAGCAGCTTGGTAGCGGGGGCGAGCACCGGGGAGCTGTTTTTT.

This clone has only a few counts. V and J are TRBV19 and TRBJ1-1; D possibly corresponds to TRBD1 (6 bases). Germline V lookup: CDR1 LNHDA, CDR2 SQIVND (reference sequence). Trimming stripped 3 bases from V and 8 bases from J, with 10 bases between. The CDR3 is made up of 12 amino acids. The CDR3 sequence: CASSMGGGEAFF. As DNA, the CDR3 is TGTGCCAGTAGTATGGGAGGGGGAGAAGCTTTCTTT.

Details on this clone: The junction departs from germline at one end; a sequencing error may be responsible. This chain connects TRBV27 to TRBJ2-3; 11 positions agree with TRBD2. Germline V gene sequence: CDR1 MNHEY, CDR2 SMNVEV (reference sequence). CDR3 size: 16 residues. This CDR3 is CAGSPETSGNTDTQYF. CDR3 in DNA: TGTGCCGGCAGTCCAGAGACTAGCGGGAACACAGATACGCAGTATTTT.

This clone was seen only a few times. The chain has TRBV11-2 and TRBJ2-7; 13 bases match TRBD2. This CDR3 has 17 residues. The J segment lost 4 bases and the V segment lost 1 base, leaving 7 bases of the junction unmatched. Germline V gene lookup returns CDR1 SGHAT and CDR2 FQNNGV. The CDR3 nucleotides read TGTGCCAGCAGCTTAGCTGGACTAGCGGGGGACCCGTACGAGCAGTACTTC. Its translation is CASSLAGLAGDPYEQYF.

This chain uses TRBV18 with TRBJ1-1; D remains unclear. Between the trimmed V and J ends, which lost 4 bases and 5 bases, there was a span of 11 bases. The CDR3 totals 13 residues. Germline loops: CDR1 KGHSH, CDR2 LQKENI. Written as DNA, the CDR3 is TGTGCCAGCTCACTCAGCCGAGATACTGAAGCTTTCTTT. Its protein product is CASSLSRDTEAFF.

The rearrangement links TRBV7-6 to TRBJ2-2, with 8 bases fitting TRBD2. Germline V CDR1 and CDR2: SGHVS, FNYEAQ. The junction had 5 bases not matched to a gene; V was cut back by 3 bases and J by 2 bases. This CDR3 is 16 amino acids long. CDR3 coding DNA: TGTGCCAGCAGCTTCCGACTAGCGAGCAACACCGGGGAGCTGTTTTTT. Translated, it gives CASSFRLASNTGELFF.

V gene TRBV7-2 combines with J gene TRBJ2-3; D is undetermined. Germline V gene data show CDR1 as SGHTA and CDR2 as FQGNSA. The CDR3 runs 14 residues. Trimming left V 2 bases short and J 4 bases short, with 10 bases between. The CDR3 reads CASSLFSYADTQYF. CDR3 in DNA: TGTGCCAGCAGCTTATTTTCGTACGCAGATACGCAGTATTTT.

The CDR3 sequence is CAWSEKGISGNTIYF. CDR3 DNA: TGTGCCTGGAGTGAGAAGGGGATCAGTGGAAACACCATATATTTT. This rearrangement joins TRBV30 to TRBJ1-3; TRBD1 might be the D (5 bases). Per germline, CDR1 GTSNPN and CDR2 SVGIG (reference sequence). The CDR3 consists of 15 residues. V lost 1 base, J lost 3 bases, and 13 bases lay in between.

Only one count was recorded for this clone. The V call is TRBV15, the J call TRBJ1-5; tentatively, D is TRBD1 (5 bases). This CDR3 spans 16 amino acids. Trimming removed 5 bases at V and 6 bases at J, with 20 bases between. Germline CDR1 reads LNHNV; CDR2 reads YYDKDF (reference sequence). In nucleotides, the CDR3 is TGTGCCACCAGCTCTAGAGGGACCTTTGGAGGTCAGCCCCAGCATTTT. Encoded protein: CATSSRGTFGGQPQHF.

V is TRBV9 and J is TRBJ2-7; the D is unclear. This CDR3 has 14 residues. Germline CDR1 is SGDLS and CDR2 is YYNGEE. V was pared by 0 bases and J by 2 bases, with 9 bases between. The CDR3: CASSVDWGAYEQYF. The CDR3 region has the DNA TGTGCCAGCAGCGTAGATTGGGGTGCCTACGAGCAGTACTTC. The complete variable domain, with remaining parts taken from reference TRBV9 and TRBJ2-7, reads DSGVTQTPKHLITATGQRVTLRCSPRSGDLSVYWYQQSLDQGLQFLIQYYNGEERAKGNILERFSAQQFPDLHSELNLSSLELGDSALYFCASSVDWGAYEQYFGPGTRLTVT.

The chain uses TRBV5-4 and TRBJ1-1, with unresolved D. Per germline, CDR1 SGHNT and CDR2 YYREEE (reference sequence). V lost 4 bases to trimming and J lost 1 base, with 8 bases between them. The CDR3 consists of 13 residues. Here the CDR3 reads CASSTPTNTEAFF. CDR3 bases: TGTGCCAGCAGCACTCCCACGAACACTGAAGCTTTCTTT.